This T cell receptor (beta chain) was observed in a study of cytomegalovirus exposure and HLA in healthy donors. Study as a whole: There were under 130 million unique TCR beta sequences, drawn from about 200 million T cells, in an earlier analysis. The study placed 80% to 85% of its 398 genotyped donors in the Caucasian-associated ancestry cluster. Overall study results and limits: Other equally common chains were less clonally expanded than HLA-associated TCR beta chains, a later analysis showed. Common viral pathogens seemed to be connected with several of the most significant clusters, according to a later analysis.

This clone was detected once. No antigen is known for it. J gave up 7 bases and V 7 bases, and 10 bases lay outside the gene matches. The CDR3 runs to 12 residues. CDR1 and CDR2 from the germline V gene are SQVTM and ANQGSEA. Use of 60 Vbeta and 13 Jbeta primers characterized the PCR. Clones were read by immunoSEQ multiplex PCR, and TCRdb kept only the in-frame ones, dropping some. The data hold roughly 130,000 clones, with more than 80% observed a single time. The sequenced sample was PBMCs. The V call is TRBV29-1, the J call TRBJ2-7, with 7 nucleotides matching TRBD1. The receptor was derived from a man aged 25 to 40 in good health and CMV-seronegative. The CDR3 region has the DNA TGCAGCGCCAGTCCCCAGACAGGGGAGCAGTACTTC. Protein: CSASPQTGEQYF.